This T cell receptor (beta chain) was documented in a study of cytomegalovirus exposure and HLA in healthy donors. At the level of the study: There were just under 400 genotyped donors. Of these, 75% to 85% fell in the genetic ancestry cluster associated with self-reported Caucasian donors. Findings and limits, study-wide: In a later analysis, across HLA loci, associated TCR counts were highest for DRB1, lowest for HLA-C.

As regards this clone: Its antigen is not known.

This PCR relied on a set of 60 Vbeta primers and 13 Jbeta primers. Generated by immunoSEQ multiplex PCR, the TCRdb table keeps only in-frame clones and is missing some. This table has roughly 84,000 clones, around 77% appearing once. Specimen: PBMCs. The sequence derives from a middle-aged man in good health and CMV-seronegative.

CDR3 coding DNA: TGTGCCAGCAGCCCGGGACAGGGTACTAGAAACACCATATATTTT. Amino acid sequence: CASSPGQGTRNTIYF. The rearrangement uses TRBV6-5 and TRBJ1-3; 9 nucleotides line up with TRBD1. The CDR3 is 15 residues long. Germline CDR1 is MNHEY and CDR2 is SVGAGI. Trimming removed 6 bases from V and 5 bases from J; junction bases left unmatched: 8.